This entry lists 30 T cell receptor beta chains sequenced from one sample in a study of cytomegalovirus exposure and HLA in healthy donors. The PCR contained 60 Vbeta and 13 Jbeta primers. Only in-frame clones appear in the TCRdb table, and some are missing; sequencing was by immunoSEQ multiplex PCR. The table has 95,000 or so clones, around 81% seen once. The sample was PBMCs. All receptors come from a woman in her seventies in good health and CMV-seropositive.

This clone turned up a few times. The rearrangement uses TRBV6-6 and TRBJ1-4, with TRBD1 matching 9 bases. Germline CDR1 and CDR2: MNHNY and SVGAGI (reference sequence). This CDR3 has 15 residues. Trimming removed 5 bases from V and 7 bases from J; junction bases left unmatched: 8. Here the CDR3 DNA reads TGTGCCAGCAGTGGAACAGGGGGCAGTGGTGAAAAACTGTTTTTT. It yields the protein CASSGTGGSGEKLFF.

In this sample, this clone turned up once. V usage is TRBV28 and J usage is TRBJ2-7, with TRBD2 identical over 11 bases. The CDR3 length is 17 residues. Trimming at V came to 4 bases and at J to 6 bases, leaving 14 bases not matched to a gene. Germline lookup yields CDR1 MDHEN and CDR2 SYDVKM. The CDR3 nucleotides read TGTGCCAGCAGTTCCCTACCTAGCGGGAGGACCCCCGGCGAGCAGTACTTC. This translates into CASSSLPSGRTPGEQYF.

The gene calls are TRBV7-2 and TRBJ2-3; D might be TRBD2 (5 bases). Germline V CDR1 and CDR2: SGHTA, FQGNSA. There are 13 residues in the CDR3. The V and J ends lost 1 base and 3 bases respectively, with 5 bases between them. The CDR3 sequence: CASSLGETDTQYF. CDR3 sequence (DNA): TGTGCCAGCAGCTTAGGGGAGACAGATACGCAGTATTTT.

The chain employs TRBV7-2 and TRBJ2-2; TRBD1 might be the D (5 bases). Per germline, CDR1 SGHTA and CDR2 FQGNSA. The CDR3 is made up of 13 amino acids. V was pared by 3 bases and J by 7 bases, with 9 bases between. The CDR3 DNA reads TGTGCCAGCAGCTTGTTCAGGGACGGGGAGCTGTTTTTT. Translation gives CASSLFRDGELFF.

This clone has a handful of counts. This chain uses TRBV7-9 with TRBJ1-1; 8 bases match TRBD1. The CDR3 loop spans 13 amino acids. V gave up 4 bases and J gave up 7 bases; unmatched junction bases: 5. Germline V gene data show CDR1 as SEHNR and CDR2 as FQNEAQ (reference sequence). The CDR3 is CASSSIGTGEAFF. CDR3 bases: TGTGCCAGCAGCTCTATTGGGACAGGTGAAGCTTTCTTT.

The table lists this clone with a few counts. The chain is built from TRBV19 and TRBJ1-6; TRBD1 aligns across 7 bases. Germline CDR1 LNHDA, CDR2 SQIVND (reference sequence). The trim removed 6 bases at V and 4 bases at J, leaving 6 bases unmatched. The CDR3 sequence is 15 residues long. The chain's CDR3 is CASSPPGQYNSPLHF. The CDR3 DNA sequence: TGTGCCAGTAGCCCTCCGGGACAGTATAATTCACCCCTCCACTTT.

This chain joins TRBV18 and TRBJ1-4; possibly TRBD1 for D (5 bases). Trimming removed 6 bases at V and 5 bases at J, with 13 bases between. CDR1 is KGHSH and CDR2 is LQKENI in the germline V gene. The CDR3 has 14 amino acids. The DNA for the CDR3 is TGTGCCAGCTCTCCCCAGGGAGGAAATGAAAAACTGTTTTTT. It is translated as CASSPQGGNEKLFF. Combining the CDR3 with reference TRBV18 and TRBJ1-4 gives the whole variable domain NAGVMQNPRHLVRRRGQEARLRCSPMKGHSHVYWYRQLPEEGLKFMVYLQKENIIDESGMPKERFSAEFPKEGPSILRIQQVVRGDSAAYFCASSPQGGNEKLFFGSGTQLSVL.

This sequence joins TRBV10-3 and TRBJ2-5, with D possibly being TRBD1 (6 bases). The CDR3 has 14 residues. In germline, CDR1 is ENHRY, CDR2 SYGVKD. V was clipped by 6 bases and J by 5 bases, with 16 bases between them. CDR3 amino acids: CAISRGGTGETQYF. As DNA, the CDR3 is TGTGCCATCAGCCGTGGGGGAACAGGGGAGACCCAGTACTTC.

This clone was observed a handful of times. The chain recombines TRBV28 with TRBJ1-4; no clear D gene. CDR3 length equals 13 residues. Germline loops: CDR1 MDHEN, CDR2 SYDVKM. The V end was cut by 3 bases, the J end by 9 bases, with 11 bases between. In DNA form, the CDR3 reads TGTGCCAGCAGTTTGACTCAAGACCAAAAACTGTTTTTT. Protein product: CASSLTQDQKLFF.

The genes are TRBV7-3 and TRBJ2-2, with a possible D match to TRBD1 (7 bases). Germline V gives CDR1 SGHTA, CDR2 FQGTGA. There are 17 residues in the CDR3. V shed 5 bases and J shed 1 base, with 17 bases lying between them. The CDR3 DNA reads TGTGCCAGCAGCCCAGGGGGGCAGGGCTGGAACACCGGGGAGCTGTTTTTT. Translating it yields CASSPGGQGWNTGELFF.

Only a few counts were recorded for this clone. The chain recombines TRBV6-4 with TRBJ1-2; D gene ambiguous. The V and J ends lost 6 bases and 6 bases respectively, with 14 bases between them. The germline CDR1 and CDR2 sequences are MRHNA and SNTAGT. The CDR3 runs 13 residues. CDR3 sequence: CASRDVIGHGYTF. CDR3 DNA: TGTGCCAGCAGGGACGTAATTGGGCATGGCTACACCTTC.

The genes are TRBV9 and TRBJ2-1; TRBD1 aligns across 9 bases. Losses at the gene ends were 3 bases for V and 7 bases for J; bases not matched to a gene: 5. The CDR3 spans 14 residues. CDR1 is SGDLS and CDR2 is YYNGEE in the germline V gene. The CDR3 DNA reads as TGTGCCAGCAGCGGAGGACAGGGGTTTAATGAGCAGTTCTTC. It is translated as CASSGGQGFNEQFF.

The chain employs TRBV2 and TRBJ1-5; D might be TRBD1 (6 bases). V dropped 6 bases and J dropped 0 bases, with 18 bases sitting between them. The CDR3 consists of 17 residues. CDR1 SNHLY and CDR2 FYNNEI come from the germline V gene. CDR3 nucleotides: TGTGCCAGCAGAGGAGGAAGGGCGACAGGTAGCAATCAGCCCCAGCATTTT. It translates to CASRGGRATGSNQPQHF.

CDR3 sequence reads: CASTKQVQETQYF. Written as DNA, the CDR3 is TGTGCCAGCACTAAGCAGGTCCAAGAGACCCAGTACTTC. The rearrangement uses TRBV7-6 and TRBJ2-5; D uncertain. The CDR3 extends over 13 amino acids. Germline V gives CDR1 SGHVS, CDR2 FNYEAQ. V lost 7 bases and J 1 base, leaving 10 bases between the germline ends.

The table lists this clone with a count of one. The chain recombines TRBV30 with TRBJ2-1; no clear D gene. This CDR3 is built from 17 residues. Germline V gives CDR1 GTSNPN, CDR2 SVGIG (reference sequence). Trimming took 1 base from V and 1 from J, leaving 17 bases between them. The CDR3 DNA follows: TGTGCCTGGAGTGGTCGGAGCGATCCGAATTCCTACAATGAGCAGTTCTTC. This codes for CAWSGRSDPNSYNEQFF.

V gene TRBV4-3 combines with J gene TRBJ1-2, with D perhaps matching TRBD1 (6 bases). The germline V gene encodes CDR1 LGHNA and CDR2 YSLEER. V was clipped by 0 bases and J by 7 bases, with 15 bases between them. This CDR3 is 15 amino acids long. The CDR3 region is CASSQEPTGIRGYTF. CDR3 coding DNA: TGCGCCAGCAGCCAAGAACCTACAGGGATTCGTGGCTACACCTTC.

The chain carries TRBV6-1 and TRBJ2-5, with a weak D call TRBD1 (5 bases). The CDR3 is 12 residues long. Germline V lookup: CDR1 MNHNS, CDR2 SASEGT. The V and J ends lost 4 bases and 5 bases respectively, with 8 bases between them. The CDR3 region is CASSVQGETQYF. Here the CDR3 DNA reads TGTGCCAGCAGTGTGCAGGGTGAGACCCAGTACTTC.

The V gene is TRBV11-1, the J gene TRBJ2-5; 8 positions agree with TRBD1. Germline values: CDR1 SGHAT, CDR2 FQDESV (reference sequence). The CDR3 contains 15 residues. Unmatched junction bases numbered 9, after V lost 4 bases and J lost 5 bases. For the CDR3, the DNA is TGTGCCAGCAGCTCCTCCGGGACAGGTGGCGAGACCCAGTACTTC. It codes for CASSSSGTGGETQYF. Full variable domain (missing parts from reference TRBV11-1 and TRBJ2-5): EAEVAQSPRYKITEKSQAVAFWCDPISGHATLYWYRQILGQGPELLVQFQDESVVDDSQLPKDRFSAERLKGVDSTLKIQPAELGDSAMYLCASSSSGTGGETQYFGPGTRLLVL.

This clone was counted a few times. J is TRBJ2-5 and V is TRBV11-2; tentative D call: TRBD2 (6 bases). The DNA end lines up better with TRBJ2-7; the J call may be wrong. Germline loops: CDR1 SGHAT, CDR2 FQNNGV. This CDR3 is built from 15 residues. CDR3 DNA: TGTGCCAGCAGCTTCGCCTGGGACTGGTCCTACGAGCAGTACTTC. Its translation: CASSFAWDWSYEQYF.

The chain combines TRBV4-3 with TRBJ2-2, with a tentative D call TRBD1 (6 bases). Germline values: CDR1 LGHNA, CDR2 YSLEER. This CDR3 spans 14 amino acids. V lost 5 bases, J lost 4 bases, and 11 bases lay in between. The CDR3 region is CASSYREGTGELFF. As DNA, the CDR3 is TGCGCCAGCAGCTACAGGGAAGGCACCGGGGAGCTGTTTTTT.

This chain links TRBV6-5 with TRBJ1-4; D unresolved. Deletions cut 7 bases from V and 0 bases from J, with 12 bases between. The CDR3 runs 15 residues. Germline values: CDR1 MNHEY, CDR2 SVGAGI. The DNA of the CDR3 is TGTGCCAGCAAACGGGGAGTTGCAACTAATGAAAAACTGTTTTTT. Residues: CASKRGVATNEKLFF.

This chain's CDR3 is CASSYGTGSSTDTQYF. As DNA, the CDR3 is TGTGCCAGCAGTTACGGGACAGGGAGTAGCACAGATACGCAGTATTTT. The chain uses TRBV6-6 and TRBJ2-3; TRBD1 matches at 9 bases. The CDR3 is 16 residues long. Unmatched junction bases numbered 3, after V lost 2 bases and J lost 0 bases. Germline V lookup: CDR1 MNHNY, CDR2 SVGAGI (reference sequence).

As for this clone: Additional DNA sequences in this sample encode the identical CDR3. The chain couples TRBV28 to TRBJ2-7; possibly TRBD2 for D (7 bases). V was trimmed by 6 bases and J by 2 bases, leaving 20 bases between them. The CDR3 consists of 16 residues. Germline loops: CDR1 MDHEN, CDR2 SYDVKM. The CDR3 protein is CASRRGGGGPAYEQYF. CDR3 coding DNA: TGTGCCAGCAGACGCGGGGGCGGGGGACCAGCCTACGAGCAGTACTTC.

The rearrangement links TRBV7-2 to TRBJ2-5; D might be TRBD1 (5 bases). This CDR3 spans 14 amino acids. The V gene's germline CDR1 is SGHTA and CDR2 FQGNSA. Trimming pared 3 bases from V and 5 bases from J, leaving 13 bases between. As DNA, the CDR3 is TGTGCCAGCAGCTTTCAACCGGCAGGGGAGACCCAGTACTTC. Residues: CASSFQPAGETQYF. Filled out from reference TRBV7-2 and TRBJ2-5, the complete variable domain reads GAGVSQSPSNKVTEKGKDVELRCDPISGHTALYWYRQSLGQGLEFLIYFQGNSAPDKSGLPSDRFSAERTGGSVSTLTIQRTQQEDSAVYLCASSFQPAGETQYFGPGTRLLVL.

The V and J genes are TRBV30 and TRBJ1-1, with 10 bases that match TRBD1. The CDR3 has 13 residues. CDR1 GTSNPN and CDR2 SVGIG come from the germline V gene (reference sequence). Trimming at V came to 1 base and at J to 6 bases, leaving 2 bases not matched to a gene. CDR3 nucleotide sequence: TGTGCCTGGAGTGGACAGGGGGCCTCTGAAGCTTTCTTT. Amino acid sequence: CAWSGQGASEAFF.

The V and J genes are TRBV30 and TRBJ2-1, with TRBD2 identical over 7 bases. The CDR3 has 14 residues. J lost 1 base, V lost 4 bases, and 4 bases had no gene match. Per the germline V gene, CDR1 is GTSNPN and CDR2 is SVGIG (reference sequence). The CDR3 DNA reads TGTGCCTGGAAGGGAGCGGGGTCCTACAATGAGCAGTTCTTC. This sequence encodes CAWKGAGSYNEQFF. Based on the CDR3 plus reference TRBV30 and TRBJ2-1, the full variable domain is SQTIHQWPATLVQPVGSPLSLECTVEGTSNPNLYWYRQAAGRGLQLLFYSVGIGQISSEVPQNLSASRPQDRQFILSSKKLLLSDSGFYLCAWKGAGSYNEQFFGPGTRLTVL.

V gene TRBV11-3 combines with J gene TRBJ2-3; 7 bases map to TRBD2. The V gene end was trimmed by 1 base and the J gene end by 5 bases; junction bases not matched to a gene: 6. This CDR3 has 15 amino acids. CDR1 is SGHNT, CDR2 YENEEA, per germline. The CDR3 DNA sequence: TGTGCCAGCAGCTTAGGATCGGGAGGAGGAGATACGCAGTATTTT. Translating it yields CASSLGSGGGDTQYF.

This clone was found a few times. J is TRBJ2-2 and V is TRBV5-1; D is uncertain. Germline lookup yields CDR1 SGHRS and CDR2 YFSETQ. Trimming stripped 2 bases from V and 0 bases from J, with 5 bases between. CDR3 size: 14 residues. CDR3 coding DNA: TGCGCCAGCAGCTTAACAGCGAACACCGGGGAGCTGTTTTTT. Protein sequence: CASSLTANTGELFF.

This chain joins TRBV29-1 and TRBJ2-1; 9 bases are shared with TRBD1. The CDR3 is made up of 17 amino acids. V dropped 6 bases and J dropped 2; count of bases not matched to a gene: 14. The V gene's germline CDR1 is SQVTM and CDR2 ANQGSEA. The CDR3 region is CSVISPKQGAPYNEQFF. In DNA, the CDR3 is TGCAGCGTCATTAGCCCTAAACAGGGGGCGCCCTACAATGAGCAGTTCTTC.

This chain connects TRBV19 to TRBJ2-3; TRBD2 might be the D (6 bases). Germline values: CDR1 LNHDA, CDR2 SQIVND (reference sequence). The germline V and J ends were trimmed by 7 bases and 2 bases, with 22 bases remaining between them. The CDR3 extends over 17 amino acids. CDR3 bases: TGTGCCAGTAAGGGTGTAGAGGCTAGCGCCTACACAGATACGCAGTATTTT. Translated, it gives CASKGVEASAYTDTQYF.